This TCR beta chain was retrieved from a study of CD8 T cells in ankylosing spondylitis. This clonotype appeared many times. Its target is not known. Findings and caveats of the study: The authors reported significant enrichment of disease-linked clones in matched ankylosing spondylitis synovial fluid.

Germline V gene data show CDR1 as SGDLS and CDR2 as YYNGEE. V was shortened by 0 bases and J by 2 bases, with 8 bases between the two germline ends. This CDR3 is built from 14 residues. MiXCR, run by TCRdb on the 5' RACE reads, gives a single entry per CDR3 protein. The sample lists roughly 46,000 distinct CDR3 sequences, 3% to 4.5% seen once, with 3% to 4% in the top ten. Sequenced material: blood, either unsorted or a sorted T cell fraction (not recorded which). V is TRBV9 and J is TRBJ1-1, with D maybe TRBD1 (5 bases). This receptor was taken from a female donor with ankylosing spondylitis or in good health (not recorded which). CDR3 amino acids: CASSVARDNTEAFF. The CDR3, as DNA: TGTGCCAGCAGCGTAGCCAGGGACAACACTGAAGCTTTCTTT.